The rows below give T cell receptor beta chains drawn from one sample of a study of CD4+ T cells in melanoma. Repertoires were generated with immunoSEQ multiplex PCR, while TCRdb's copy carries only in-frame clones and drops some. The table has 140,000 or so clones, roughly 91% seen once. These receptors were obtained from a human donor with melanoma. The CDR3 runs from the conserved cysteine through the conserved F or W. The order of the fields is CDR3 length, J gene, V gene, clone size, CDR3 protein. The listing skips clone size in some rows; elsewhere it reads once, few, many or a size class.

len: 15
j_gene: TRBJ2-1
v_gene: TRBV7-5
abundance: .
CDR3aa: CARSLEKGHRGEQFF

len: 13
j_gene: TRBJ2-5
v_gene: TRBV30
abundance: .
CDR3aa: CAAKVWQGETQYF

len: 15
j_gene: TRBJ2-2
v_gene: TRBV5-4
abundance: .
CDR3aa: CASSLWGVGTGELFF

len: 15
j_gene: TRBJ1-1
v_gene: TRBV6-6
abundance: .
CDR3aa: CASSQKGLSNTEAFF

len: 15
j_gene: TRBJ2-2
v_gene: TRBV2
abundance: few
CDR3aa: CASTGTGGFPGELFF

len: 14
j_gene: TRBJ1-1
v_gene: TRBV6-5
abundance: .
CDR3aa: CASSQWGDGTEAFF

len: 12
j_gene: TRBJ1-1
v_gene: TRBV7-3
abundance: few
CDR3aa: CASSQGNTEAFF

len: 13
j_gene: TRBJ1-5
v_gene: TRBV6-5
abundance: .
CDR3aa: CATRGGWDQPQHF

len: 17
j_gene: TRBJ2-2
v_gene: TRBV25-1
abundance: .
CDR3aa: CASSGVGGVLNTGELFF

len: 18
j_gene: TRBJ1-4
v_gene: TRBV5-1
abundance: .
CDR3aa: CASSLAQPGGSYGEKLFF

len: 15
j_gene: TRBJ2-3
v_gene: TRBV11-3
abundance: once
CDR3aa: CASSLGQGDTDTQYF

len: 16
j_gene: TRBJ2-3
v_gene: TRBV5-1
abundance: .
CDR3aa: CASSLQPGLASDTQYF

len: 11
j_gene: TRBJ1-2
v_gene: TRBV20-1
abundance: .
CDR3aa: CSARVDGGYTF

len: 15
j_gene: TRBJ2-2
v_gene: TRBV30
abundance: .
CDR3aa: CAWTKAGARHGELFF

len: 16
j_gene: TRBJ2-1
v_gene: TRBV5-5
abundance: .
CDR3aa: CASSLAGKGYGGEQFF

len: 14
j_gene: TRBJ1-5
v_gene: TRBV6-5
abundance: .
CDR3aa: CASSSDHSYQPQHF

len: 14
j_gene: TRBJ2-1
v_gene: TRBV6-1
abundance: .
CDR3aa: CASSVGGVIDEQFF

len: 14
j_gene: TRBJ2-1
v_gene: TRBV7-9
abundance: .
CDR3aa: CASSLGTGTREQFF

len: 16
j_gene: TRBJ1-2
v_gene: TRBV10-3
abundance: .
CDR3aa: CAISEGTGPSPYGYTF

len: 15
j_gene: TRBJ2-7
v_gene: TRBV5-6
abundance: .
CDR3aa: CASSFLDRGSYEQYF

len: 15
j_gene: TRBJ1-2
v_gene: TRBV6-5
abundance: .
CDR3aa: CASSPGGQGYAGYTF

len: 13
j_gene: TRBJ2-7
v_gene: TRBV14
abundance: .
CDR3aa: CASSQGLRTPQYF

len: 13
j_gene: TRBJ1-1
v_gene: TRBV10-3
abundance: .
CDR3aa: CAIRGQGNTEAFF

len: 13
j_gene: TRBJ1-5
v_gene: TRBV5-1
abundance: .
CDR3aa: CASSPEGGQPQHF

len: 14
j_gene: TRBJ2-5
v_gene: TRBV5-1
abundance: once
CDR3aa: CASTSSSNSETQYF

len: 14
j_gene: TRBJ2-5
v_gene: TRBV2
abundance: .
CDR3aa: CASSRQQGVETQYF

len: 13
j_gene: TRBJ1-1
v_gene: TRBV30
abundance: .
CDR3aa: CAWSLTSNTEAFF

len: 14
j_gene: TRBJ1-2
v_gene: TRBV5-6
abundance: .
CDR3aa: CASSLEAGKYGYTF

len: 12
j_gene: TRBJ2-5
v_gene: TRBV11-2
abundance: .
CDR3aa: CASSLVQETQYF

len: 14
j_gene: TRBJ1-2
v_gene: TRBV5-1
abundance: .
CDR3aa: CASSLAGPLGGYTF

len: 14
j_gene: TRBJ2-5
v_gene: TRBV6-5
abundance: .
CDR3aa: CASSYSYRQETQYF

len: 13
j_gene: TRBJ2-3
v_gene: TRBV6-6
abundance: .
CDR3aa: CASSRDSTDTQYF

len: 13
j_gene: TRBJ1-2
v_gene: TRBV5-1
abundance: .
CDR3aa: CASSLASGYGYTF

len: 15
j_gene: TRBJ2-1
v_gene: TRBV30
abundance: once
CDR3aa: CAWSVSGGAYNEQFF

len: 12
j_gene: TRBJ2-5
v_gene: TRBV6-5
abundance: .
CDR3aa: CAISEAQGTQYF

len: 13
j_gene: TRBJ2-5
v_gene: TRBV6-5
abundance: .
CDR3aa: CATQRTKVETQYF

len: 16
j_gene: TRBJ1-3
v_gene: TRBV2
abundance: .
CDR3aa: CASTVTGLPSGNTIYF

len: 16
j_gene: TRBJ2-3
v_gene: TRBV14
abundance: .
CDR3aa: CASSSFSGGVTDTQYF

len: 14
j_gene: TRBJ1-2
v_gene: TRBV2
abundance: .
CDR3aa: CASSQQGTNGGYTF

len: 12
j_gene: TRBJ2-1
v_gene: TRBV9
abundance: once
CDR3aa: CASSGGNNEQFF

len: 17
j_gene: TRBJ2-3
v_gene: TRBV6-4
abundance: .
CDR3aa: CASRAGPAFGGSDTQYF

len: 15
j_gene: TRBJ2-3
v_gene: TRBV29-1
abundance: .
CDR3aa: CSGALGTVSTDTQYF

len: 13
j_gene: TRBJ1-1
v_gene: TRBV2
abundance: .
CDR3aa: CASEQGMNTEAFF

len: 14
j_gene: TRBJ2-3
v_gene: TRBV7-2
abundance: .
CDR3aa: CASSLGNIPDTQYF

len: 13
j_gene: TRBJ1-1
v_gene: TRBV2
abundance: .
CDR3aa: CASSGEVNTEAFF

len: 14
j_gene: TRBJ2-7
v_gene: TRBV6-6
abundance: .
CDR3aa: CASSLAGGRNEQYF

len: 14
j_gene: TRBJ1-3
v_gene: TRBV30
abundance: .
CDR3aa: CAWSVTGAGNTIYF

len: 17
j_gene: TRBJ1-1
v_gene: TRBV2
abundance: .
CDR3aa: CAGQTGNARDMNTEAFF

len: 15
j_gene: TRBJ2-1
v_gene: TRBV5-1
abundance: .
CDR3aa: CASSFRGGANNEQFF

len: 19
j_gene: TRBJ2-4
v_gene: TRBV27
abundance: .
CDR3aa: CASRDPPGPLGVDKNIQYF

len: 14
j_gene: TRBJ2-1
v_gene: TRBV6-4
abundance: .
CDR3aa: CASSDGASYNEQFF

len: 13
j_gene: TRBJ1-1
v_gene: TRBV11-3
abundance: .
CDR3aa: CASSSRQGQEAFF

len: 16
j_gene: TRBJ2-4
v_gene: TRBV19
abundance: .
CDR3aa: CASSIPTSLAKNIQYF